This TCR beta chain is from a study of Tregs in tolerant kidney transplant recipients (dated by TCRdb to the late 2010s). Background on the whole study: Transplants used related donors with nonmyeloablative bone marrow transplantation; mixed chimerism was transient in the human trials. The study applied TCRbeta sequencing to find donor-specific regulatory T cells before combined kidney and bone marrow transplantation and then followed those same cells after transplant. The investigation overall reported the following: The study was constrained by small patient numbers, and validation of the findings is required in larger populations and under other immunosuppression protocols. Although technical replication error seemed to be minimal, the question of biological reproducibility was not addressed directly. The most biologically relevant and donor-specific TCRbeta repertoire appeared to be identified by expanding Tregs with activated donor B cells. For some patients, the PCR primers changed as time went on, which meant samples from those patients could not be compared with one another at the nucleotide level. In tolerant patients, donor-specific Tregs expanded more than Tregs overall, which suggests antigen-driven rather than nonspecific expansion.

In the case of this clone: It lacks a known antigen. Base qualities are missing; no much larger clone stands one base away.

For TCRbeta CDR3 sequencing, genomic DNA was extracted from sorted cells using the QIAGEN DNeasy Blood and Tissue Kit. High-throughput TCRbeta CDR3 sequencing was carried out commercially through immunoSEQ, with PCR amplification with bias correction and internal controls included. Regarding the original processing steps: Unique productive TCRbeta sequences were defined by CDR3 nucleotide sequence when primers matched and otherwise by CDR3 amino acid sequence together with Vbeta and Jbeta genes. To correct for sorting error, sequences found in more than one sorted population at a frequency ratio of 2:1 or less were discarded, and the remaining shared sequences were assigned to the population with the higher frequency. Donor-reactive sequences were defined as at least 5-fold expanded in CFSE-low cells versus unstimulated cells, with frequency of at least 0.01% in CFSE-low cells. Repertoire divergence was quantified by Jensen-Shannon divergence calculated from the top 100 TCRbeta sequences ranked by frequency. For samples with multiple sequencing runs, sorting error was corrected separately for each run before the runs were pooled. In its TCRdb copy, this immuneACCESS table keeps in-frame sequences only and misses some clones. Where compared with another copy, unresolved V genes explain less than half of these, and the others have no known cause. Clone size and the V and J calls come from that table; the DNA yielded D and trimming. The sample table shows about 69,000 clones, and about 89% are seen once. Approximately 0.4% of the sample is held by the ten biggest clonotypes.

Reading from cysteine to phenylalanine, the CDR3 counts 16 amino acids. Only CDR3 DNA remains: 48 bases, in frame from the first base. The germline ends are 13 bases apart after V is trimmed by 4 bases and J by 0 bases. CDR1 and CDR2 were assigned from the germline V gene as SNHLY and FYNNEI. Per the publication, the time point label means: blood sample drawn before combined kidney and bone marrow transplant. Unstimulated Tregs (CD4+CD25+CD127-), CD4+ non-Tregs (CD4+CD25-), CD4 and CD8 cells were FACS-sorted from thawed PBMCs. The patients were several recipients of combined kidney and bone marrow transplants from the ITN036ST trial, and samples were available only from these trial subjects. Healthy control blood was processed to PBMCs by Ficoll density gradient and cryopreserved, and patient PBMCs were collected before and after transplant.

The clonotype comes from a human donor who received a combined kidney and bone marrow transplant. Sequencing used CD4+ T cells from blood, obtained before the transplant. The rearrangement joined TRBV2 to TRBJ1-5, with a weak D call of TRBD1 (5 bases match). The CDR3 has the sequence CASSGMGTLSNQPQHF. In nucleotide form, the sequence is TGTGCCAGCAGTGGAATGGGGACTCTTAGCAATCAGCCCCAGCATTTT.